This T cell receptor beta chain was observed in a study of T cells in Graves' hyperthyroidism and ophthalmopathy. Study findings and constraints: Blood shared most expanded thyroid clonotypes above 0.001. The model foresaw ophthalmopathy a median around seven months prior to onset.

The study defined stable Graves' hyperthyroidism as no ophthalmopathy progression within 18 months. Used for diagnoses were clinical symptoms, serum thyroxine and TRAb, thyroid ultrasound and orbital computed tomography. Of note for this clonotype: No antigen is known for it.

Template material for amplifying TCR beta CDR3 regions consisted of RNA transcripts. HTBI primers drove first-round RT-PCR of the TCR CDR3. TCRdb called the multiplex PCR reads again in MiXCR, with one record for every CDR3 protein. The repertoire holds hundreds of thousands of distinct CDR3 sequences, with over 35% as singletons. The sequenced sample was blood. The sequence was obtained from a man between 18 and 35 years old with Graves' hyperthyroidism.

The CDR3, as DNA: TGTGCCACCAGCGAGGACAGGGTCACCGGGGAGCTGTTTTTT. Residues: CATSEDRVTGELFF. The chain is built from TRBV15 and TRBJ2-2; 8 bases agree with TRBD1. V was pared by 5 bases and J by 4 bases, with 3 bases of the junction left unmatched. Germline values: CDR1 LNHNV, CDR2 YYDKDF (reference sequence). CDR3 length equals 14 residues.